This entry describes one T cell receptor (beta chain). Its antigen is still unknown. This record comes from a study of shared clonotypes between healthy human individuals. Overall study results and limits: What limited the represented genetic and exposure-history diversity was the small number of donors.

Free of recent acute infections or vaccinations, the donors were healthy HIV-negative adults. Each sample came from a Caucasian adult donor living in Nashville, Tennessee. Data came from immunoSEQ multiplex PCR; TCRdb stores just in-frame clones and leaves some out. Here the sample spans roughly 1.4 million clones, around 98.5% being singletons. Sample: naive CD4+ T cells sorted from blood. Subset noted: CD45RA+ positively selected. The sequence was obtained from a man aged 30-40 years in good health.

CDR3 in amino acids: CASSALQGVPVAFF. The CDR3 nucleotides are TGTGCCAGCAGCGCCCTACAGGGGGTTCCGGTAGCTTTCTTT. The chain employs TRBV9 and TRBJ1-1; 8 positions match TRBD1. Germline loops: CDR1 SGDLS, CDR2 YYNGEE. This CDR3 is 14 amino acids long. V dropped 3 bases and J dropped 10; count of bases not matched to a gene: 11.